The rows below give T cell receptor beta chains drawn from one sample of a study of blood T cell repertoires in COVID-19. The data were produced by immunoSEQ multiplex PCR, yet TCRdb's version contains in-frame clones alone and is incomplete. The sample lists roughly 250,000 clones; 60% to 75% were seen once. Sequencing used peripheral blood. Every receptor here comes from a woman of 80 years or more with acute or convalescent COVID-19. Both conserved end residues are part of each CDR3. A D gene is named only where the DNA matches it firmly. Part of the rows lack a size; the others show once, few, many or a class for expanded clones.

abundance,j_gene,v_gene,d_gene,CDR3nt,CDR3aa
-,TRBJ1-1,TRBV7-8,-,TGTGCCAGCAGCTTGGTGCCGGGGAACACTGAAGCTTTCTTT,CASSLVPGNTEAFF
-,TRBJ2-7,TRBV5-1,TRBD2,TGCGCCAGCAGCACAACTAGCGGGAGCTACGAGCAGTACTTC,CASSTTSGSYEQYF
-,TRBJ2-5,TRBV11-2,TRBD2,TGTGCCAGCAGCTTTGCTAGCGGGGGGTTGGAGACCCAGTACTTC,CASSFASGGLETQYF
-,TRBJ2-1,TRBV5-1,TRBD2,TGCGCCAGCAGCTTGGTGGGCGGGAGTTCCTACAATGAGCAGTTCTTC,CASSLVGGSSYNEQFF
-,TRBJ2-7,TRBV7-9,-,TGTGCCAGCAGCACTCAGGGTTACGAGCAGTACTTC,CASSTQGYEQYF
-,TRBJ2-5,TRBV5-1,TRBD2,TGCGCCAGCAGCTTTTTAGCGGGAGGGAGGGAGACCCAGTACTTC,CASSFLAGGRETQYF
-,TRBJ1-4,TRBV2,-,TGTGCCAGCAGTTCACGGGGGGCTAATGAAAAACTGTTTTTT,CASSSRGANEKLFF
once,TRBJ1-5,TRBV20-1,TRBD1,TGCAGTGCTAGTTGGGGGACAGGAAATCAGCCCCAGCATTTT,CSASWGTGNQPQHF
-,TRBJ1-1,TRBV6-5,-,TGTGCCAGCAGTCCCTGGGGAGGGAGGAACACTGAAGCTTTCTTT,CASSPWGGRNTEAFF
-,TRBJ2-5,TRBV4-1,-,TGCGCCAGCAGCCAAGGGACTCGGGAGACCCAGTACTTC,CASSQGTRETQYF
-,TRBJ2-1,TRBV5-1,-,TGCGCCAGCAGCTTGGAGGCGGAGAGCTCCTACAATGAGCAGTTCTTC,CASSLEAESSYNEQFF
once,TRBJ1-1,TRBV10-3,TRBD1,TGTGCCATCAGTGAATCGGGACAGGGCAACACTGAAGCTTTCTTT,CAISESGQGNTEAFF
-,TRBJ2-7,TRBV7-9,TRBD1,TGTGCCAGCAGCCCGGGACAGGGGGTATGGCACTTC,CASSPGQGVWHF
-,TRBJ1-5,TRBV6-2/TRBV6-3,TRBD1,TGTGCCAGCACCCCCCTTCGGACAGGGATACCTCAGCCCCAGCATTTT,CASTPLRTGIPQPQHF
once,TRBJ2-7,TRBV18,TRBD1,TGTGCCAGCTCAGGACAGGGGAGCTACGAGCAGTACTTC,CASSGQGSYEQYF
-,TRBJ1-1,TRBV5-1,-,TGCGCCAGCAGCTTGTCGGGGACTGAAGCTTTCTTT,CASSLSGTEAFF
-,TRBJ1-2,TRBV2,TRBD1,TGTGCCAGCACTAGACAGGGCCAGTACGGCTACACCTTC,CASTRQGQYGYTF
-,TRBJ2-2,TRBV18,-,TGTGCCAGCTCACCCAACGCCGGTAGCGGTACCGGGGAGCTGTTTTTT,CASSPNAGSGTGELFF
-,TRBJ1-1,TRBV6-5,-,TGTGCCAGCAGTTCTACGACAGAGGAAGCTTTCTTT,CASSSTTEEAFF
-,TRBJ2-1,TRBV10-3,TRBD1,TGTGCCATCAGACAGGGGGCGTCCTACAATGAGCAGTTCTTC,CAIRQGASYNEQFF
-,TRBJ2-7,TRBV30,TRBD2,TGTGCCTGGAGCGCCCTTTGGGGCGGGAGAGAAGAGCAGTACTTC,CAWSALWGGREEQYF
few,TRBJ2-7,TRBV6-6,-,TGTGCCAGCAGTTACATTGGACAGTACGAGCAGTACTTC,CASSYIGQYEQYF
few,TRBJ1-2,TRBV19,-,TGTGCCAGTAGCCAACAGAAGGGGGTTTACTATGGCTACACCTTC,CASSQQKGVYYGYTF
few,TRBJ2-7,TRBV4-1,TRBD2,TGCGCCAGCAGCCAAGGGGGACTAGCGGGAGGGCTCTACGAGCAGTACTTC,CASSQGGLAGGLYEQYF
-,TRBJ1-3,TRBV18,-,TGTGCCAGCTCACAGACAACTGGAAACACCATATATTTT,CASSQTTGNTIYF
-,TRBJ2-2,TRBV11-2,TRBD2,TGTGCCAGCAGCTACGGACTAGCGGGAGGGGCCGGGGAGCTGTTTTTT,CASSYGLAGGAGELFF
-,TRBJ2-5,TRBV19,TRBD2,TGTGCCAGTAGTATCGGCGGGGGGACACAAGAGACCCAGTACTTC,CASSIGGGTQETQYF
once,TRBJ1-2,TRBV12-3/TRBV12-4,TRBD1,TGTGCCAGCACCCTACAGGGGCCCTATGGCTACACCTTC,CASTLQGPYGYTF
-,TRBJ1-4,TRBV27,TRBD1,TGTGCCAGCAGTCTACAGGGGGTAGGAGAAAAACTGTTTTTT,CASSLQGVGEKLFF
-,TRBJ1-1,TRBV6-5,-,TGTGCCAGCAGTTACTCGATGGGGAGAAACACTGAAGCTTTCTTT,CASSYSMGRNTEAFF
-,TRBJ1-1,TRBV7-8,-,TGTGCCAGCAGCTTAGGGGGGGACACTGAAGCTTTCTTT,CASSLGGDTEAFF
-,TRBJ2-3,TRBV29-1,TRBD2,TGCAGCGTTGGAGCGGCGGGACAGCTCGGTAGCGGGAGGGCCGACGGCACAGATACGCAGTATTTT,CSVGAAGQLGSGRADGTDTQYF
-,TRBJ2-7,TRBV12-3/TRBV12-4,-,TGTGCCAGCACCTCGGGGAGCGGGCAGTACTTC,CASTSGSGQYF
-,TRBJ1-4,TRBV3-1/TRBV3-2,-,TGTGCCAGCAGCCCGCAGAAGCAGGACGGGTCTAGCGAAAAACTGTTTTTT,CASSPQKQDGSSEKLFF
-,TRBJ1-3,TRBV27,-,TGTGCCAGCAGTCCCCGAGCCGGGACAACTGGAAACACCATATATTTT,CASSPRAGTTGNTIYF
-,TRBJ2-5,TRBV3-1/TRBV3-2,TRBD1,TGTGCCAGCAGAGCACAGGGGGCGGGGGAGACCCAGTACTTC,CASRAQGAGETQYF
-,TRBJ2-3,TRBV5-1,TRBD2,TGCGCCAGCAGCCCGATCGCTGCCGGGACTAGCGGAGATACGCAGTATTTT,CASSPIAAGTSGDTQYF
-,TRBJ2-6,TRBV2,-,TGTGCCAGCAGTGCACCGGGGAGCGGTTCTGGGGCCAACGTCCTGACTTTC,CASSAPGSGSGANVLTF
once,TRBJ2-7,TRBV29-1,TRBD1,TGCAGCGTAGAGACAGGGAACGAGCAGTACTTC,CSVETGNEQYF
-,TRBJ2-1,TRBV2,TRBD2,TGTGCCAGCAGGATGACTAGCGGGAGCCGGGGTGAGCAGTTCTTC,CASRMTSGSRGEQFF
-,TRBJ2-2,TRBV6-4,TRBD2,TGTGCCAGCAGCCCGACTAGCGGGAGCACCGGGGAGCTGTTTTTT,CASSPTSGSTGELFF